The present TCR beta chain was sequenced within a study of blood T cell repertoires in COVID-19. Across the study: The United States, Italy and Spain supplied acute and convalescent COVID-19 samples. The cDNA or gDNA used as material had been derived from T cells, B-cell-depleted T cells, or PBMCs.

This table comes from immunoSEQ multiplex PCR, and its TCRdb copy is limited to in-frame clones, with some not included. Of around 70,000 clones listed, more than 60% are singletons. Germline V CDR1 and CDR2: SQVTM, ANQGSEA. The CDR3 runs 11 residues. The junction had 7 bases not matched to a gene; V was cut back by 5 bases and J by 10 bases. Sequencing input: peripheral blood. V is TRBV29-1 and J is TRBJ1-2, with 7 bases aligning to TRBD1. The origin of this receptor is a woman aged 50 to 60 with acute or convalescent COVID-19. CDR3 in DNA: TGCAGCGTTTTAAGGGGGCAAGTCTACACCTTC. Residues: CSVLRGQVYTF.